The clone carrying this TCR beta chain was detected ten times or more. Patients affected by ophthalmopathy presented a Clinical Activity Score of at least 3, a NOSPECS grade of at least 4, and disease duration below 3 months. The data derive from a study of T cells in Graves' hyperthyroidism and ophthalmopathy. TCR beta CDR3 sequences were amplified from RNA transcripts. The study used the HTBI primer set for a first-round RT-PCR of the TCR CDR3. Via MiXCR, TCRdb re-called the multiplex PCR reads, giving one row per CDR3 protein. The profile covers around 300,000 distinct CDR3 sequences, with 20% to 25% appearing a single time and 50% to 75% taken by the ten largest. CDR3 length: 12 amino acids. Trimming stripped 3 bases from V and 1 base from J, with 3 bases between.

The rearrangement uses TRBV12-3 or TRBV12-4 and TRBJ1-1; D is unresolved. The sequencing sample was made of blood. This clonotype was obtained from a man aged 30-40 years with Graves' ophthalmopathy. CDR3 sequence (DNA): TGTGCCAGCAGTTTCCCGAACACTGAAGCTTTCTTT. Its translation: CASSFPNTEAFF.